Each of the 10 T cell receptor beta chains below was sequenced from the same sample in a study of cytomegalovirus exposure and HLA in healthy donors. Researchers ran the PCR with 60 Vbeta and 13 Jbeta primers. Repertoires were generated with immunoSEQ multiplex PCR, while TCRdb's copy carries only in-frame clones and drops some. The sample holds 200,000 to 300,000 clones, 82% seen once. Sequencing was done on a sample of PBMCs. The receptors shown here come from a woman aged 40 to 50 in good health and CMV-seropositive.

The V and J genes are TRBV5-1 and TRBJ1-2, with TRBD1 identical over 9 bases. Germline V lookup: CDR1 SGHRS, CDR2 YFSETQ. The V and J ends lost 2 bases and 4 bases, in that order; junction bases with no gene match: 9. This CDR3 contains 16 residues. This CDR3 is CASSFPRDRESYGYTF. The CDR3 region has the DNA TGCGCCAGCAGCTTCCCCCGGGACAGGGAGTCCTATGGCTACACCTTC.

The CDR3 reads CASSMLRGGNEQFF. CDR3 nucleotides: TGTGCCAGTAGTATGTTGCGGGGCGGCAATGAGCAGTTCTTC. The chain is built from TRBV19 and TRBJ2-1; possible D gene TRBD2, 6 bases. The CDR3 totals 14 residues. The germline V gene encodes CDR1 LNHDA and CDR2 SQIVND (reference sequence). V lost 3 bases to trimming and J lost 6 bases, with 12 bases between them.

Points on this clone: Its ends do not fully match the called genes, so a read error is possible. V is TRBV7-9 and J is TRBJ1-2; D remains ambiguous. Looked up from germline, CDR1 is SEHNR and CDR2 is FQNEAQ (reference sequence). The CDR3 loop spans 13 amino acids. The CDR3 bases are TGTTCCAGCAGCTTCTCAGCTAACTATGGCTACACCTTC. Protein sequence: CSSSFSANYGYTF.

This chain's CDR3 is CAWGQGASNSPLHF. For the CDR3, the DNA is TGTGCCTGGGGACAGGGGGCGTCTAATTCACCCCTCCACTTT. The chain uses TRBV30 and TRBJ1-6; 11 bases match TRBD1. Germline V gene data show CDR1 as GTSNPN and CDR2 as SVGIG (reference sequence). CDR3 length: 14 residues. V lost 5 bases and J lost 6; bases outside the gene matches: 3.

This chain uses TRBV7-2 with TRBJ2-7; 11 bases agree with TRBD2. The CDR3 spans 18 residues. Germline values: CDR1 SGHTA, CDR2 FQGNSA. V shed 4 bases, J shed 3 bases, and the junction held 14 bases outside the gene matches. CDR3 DNA: TGTGCCAGCAGCTCCTCCGGGACTAGCGGTCTACGATTCTACGAGCAGTACTTC. Encoded protein: CASSSSGTSGLRFYEQYF.

The chain couples TRBV11-2 to TRBJ2-3; 11 bases agree with TRBD2. CDR3 length equals 16 residues. Per germline, CDR1 SGHAT and CDR2 FQNNGV. V shed 5 bases and J 3 bases; nucleotides not matched to a gene: 7. The DNA for the CDR3 is TGTGCCAGCAGCGTTCGGCCTAGCGGGGGGACAGATACGCAGTATTTT. It yields the protein CASSVRPSGGTDTQYF.

V and J are TRBV12-5 and TRBJ1-1; D remains unclear. Germline V gives CDR1 LGHNT, CDR2 FRNRAP. The CDR3 runs to 13 residues. Between the trimmed V and J ends, which lost 4 bases and 5 bases, there was a span of 11 bases. For the CDR3, the DNA is TGTGCTAGTGGTTCGGCAGGAGGTACTGAAGCTTTCTTT. It encodes CASGSAGGTEAFF.

Only a few counts were recorded for this clone. The chain couples TRBV15 to TRBJ1-5; 7 bases map to TRBD1. Germline loops: CDR1 LNHNV, CDR2 YYDKDF (reference sequence). The CDR3 totals 17 residues. V shed 0 bases, J shed 4 bases, and the junction held 9 bases outside the gene matches. The CDR3, as DNA: TGTGCCACCAGCAGAGATTATAGATTCAGGGGGAATCAGCCCCAGCATTTT. Translating gives CATSRDYRFRGNQPQHF.

The chain employs TRBV9 and TRBJ1-1; the D gene is possibly TRBD1 (5 bases). Germline V lookup: CDR1 SGDLS, CDR2 YYNGEE. V lost 4 bases and J 1 base, leaving 11 bases between the germline ends. CDR3 length: 14 residues. In DNA form, the CDR3 reads TGTGCCAGCAGCCCCGTAACAGGGAACACTGAAGCTTTCTTT. The encoded protein is CASSPVTGNTEAFF.

This clone was observed a handful of times. This sequence joins TRBV30 and TRBJ1-1; 7 bases agree with TRBD1. There are 14 residues in the CDR3. V was clipped by 3 bases and J by 3 bases; unmatched bases: 7. Germline-derived CDR1 and CDR2 are GTSNPN and SVGIG (reference sequence). The CDR3 protein is CAWRRPGQHTEAFF. CDR3 DNA: TGTGCCTGGAGGCGACCGGGACAGCACACTGAAGCTTTCTTT.